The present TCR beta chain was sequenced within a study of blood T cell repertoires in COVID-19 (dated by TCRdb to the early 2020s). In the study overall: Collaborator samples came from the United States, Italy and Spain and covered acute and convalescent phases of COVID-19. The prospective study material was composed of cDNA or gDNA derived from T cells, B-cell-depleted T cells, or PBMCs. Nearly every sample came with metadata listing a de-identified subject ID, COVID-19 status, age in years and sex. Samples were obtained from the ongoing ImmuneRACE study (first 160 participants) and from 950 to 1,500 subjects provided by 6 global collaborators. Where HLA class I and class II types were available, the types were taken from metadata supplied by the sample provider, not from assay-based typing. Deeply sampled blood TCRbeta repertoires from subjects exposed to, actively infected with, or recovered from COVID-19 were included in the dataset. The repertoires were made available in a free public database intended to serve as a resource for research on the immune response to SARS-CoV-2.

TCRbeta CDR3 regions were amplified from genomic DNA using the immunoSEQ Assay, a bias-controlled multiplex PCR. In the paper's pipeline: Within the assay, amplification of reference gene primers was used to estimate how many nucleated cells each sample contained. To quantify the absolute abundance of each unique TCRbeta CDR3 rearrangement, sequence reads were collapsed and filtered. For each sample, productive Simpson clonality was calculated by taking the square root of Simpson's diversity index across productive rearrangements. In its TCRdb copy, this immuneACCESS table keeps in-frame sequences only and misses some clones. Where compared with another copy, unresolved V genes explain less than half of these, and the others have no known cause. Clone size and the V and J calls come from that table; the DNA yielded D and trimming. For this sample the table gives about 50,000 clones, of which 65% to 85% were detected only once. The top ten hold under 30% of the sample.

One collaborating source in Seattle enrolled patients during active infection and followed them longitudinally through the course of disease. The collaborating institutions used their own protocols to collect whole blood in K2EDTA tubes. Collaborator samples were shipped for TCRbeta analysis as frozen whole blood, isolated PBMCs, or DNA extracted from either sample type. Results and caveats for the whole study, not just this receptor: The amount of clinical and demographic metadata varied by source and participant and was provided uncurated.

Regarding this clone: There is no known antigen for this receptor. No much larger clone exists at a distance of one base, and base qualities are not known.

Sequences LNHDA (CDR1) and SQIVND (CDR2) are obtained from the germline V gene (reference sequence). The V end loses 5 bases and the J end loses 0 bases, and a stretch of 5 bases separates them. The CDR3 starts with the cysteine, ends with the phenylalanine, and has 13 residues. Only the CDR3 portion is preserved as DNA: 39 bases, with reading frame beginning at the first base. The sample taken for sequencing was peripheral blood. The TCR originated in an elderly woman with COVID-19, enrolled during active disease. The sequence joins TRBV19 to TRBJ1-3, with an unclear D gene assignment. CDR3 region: CASSLFSGNTIYF. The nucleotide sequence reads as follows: TGTGCCAGTAGTTTATTCTCTGGAAACACCATATATTTT.